What follows is one TCR beta chain and its context. Its antigen is not identified. The record originates from a study of identifying expanded T cells in peripheral blood. Study observations and caveats: Clone count variance between roughly 2-week samples rose with total template count.

The data were produced by immunoSEQ multiplex PCR, yet TCRdb's version contains in-frame clones alone and is incomplete. This table has under 85,000 clones, 84% appearing once. CDR3 length equals 17 residues. V gave up 3 bases and J gave up 0 bases, with 14 bases separating them. Germline CDR1 and CDR2: SEHNR and FQNEAQ (reference sequence). The clonotype was recovered from a person aged 18-70 years in good health. Sequencing used blood. The chain combines TRBV7-9 with TRBJ1-4, with a possible D match to TRBD1 (5 bases). The CDR3 DNA reads TGTGCCAGCAGCTTCCGCAGGGTGGGGGCAACTAATGAAAAACTGTTTTTT. It codes for CASSFRRVGATNEKLFF.